This passage covers 30 T cell receptor beta chains from one sample sequenced in a study of naive and memory T cell subsets (dated by TCRdb to about 2017). The library was made by UMI-ligation and nested PCR. The data were produced on an Illumina MiSeq. The beta constant-region primer was an equimolar mix of two oligonucleotides covering both TRBC1 and TRBC2. The public reads were reanalyzed by TCRdb: fastp trimming at Q25, MiXCR alignment, in-frame beta chains only. CDR3 protein duplicates are merged, each entry listing the most common genes and DNA. Across this sample there are roughly 5,400 distinct CDR3 sequences, with 7% seen only once. Roughly 43% of the sample is held by the ten biggest clonotypes. Source material: effector memory CD8+ T cells from blood. In light of the paper, this sample's cell subset or site label describes: effector memory, CD45RA- CD27-. The receptors stem from a human donor in good health.

This clonotype has only a few counts. This chain uses TRBV20-1 with TRBJ2-1, with D unresolved. Trimming took 0 bases from V and 8 from J, leaving 17 bases between them. The germline CDR1 and CDR2 sequences are DFQATT and SNEGSKA (reference sequence). The CDR3 covers 15 residues. In DNA, the CDR3 is TGCAGTGCTAGAGATGTCCTAGAAGACCACCATGAGCAGTTCTTC. The encoded protein is CSARDVLEDHHEQFF.

This clonotype was counted only a few times. This chain connects TRBV20-1 to TRBJ2-5, with 8 bases matching TRBD1. The germline gives CDR1 DFQATT, CDR2 SNEGSKA (reference sequence). This CDR3 is 14 amino acids long. Trimming took 4 bases from V and 2 from J; bases not matched to a gene: 6. CDR3 region: CSATGTGIQETQYF. CDR3 DNA: TGCAGTGCTACGGGGACAGGAATACAAGAGACCCAGTACTTC.

This clonotype showed up many times. The chain employs TRBV4-3 and TRBJ2-7, with a weak D call TRBD1 (5 bases). Germline values: CDR1 LGHNA, CDR2 YSLEER. Trimming took 0 bases from V and 4 from J, leaving 10 bases between them. CDR3 length: 14 amino acids. The CDR3 nucleotides are TGCGCCAGCAGCCAAGATGCAGGGTCGTACGAGCAGTACTTC. Translating gives CASSQDAGSYEQYF.

This clonotype came up a few times. The chain joins TRBV20-1 to TRBJ2-7, with unresolved D. The length of the CDR3 is 13 residues. Germline lookup yields CDR1 DFQATT and CDR2 SNEGSKA (reference sequence). Trimming left V 3 bases short and J 3 bases short, with 12 bases between. This chain's CDR3 is CSARGSSDYEQYF. In DNA, the CDR3 is TGCAGTGCTAGGGGGTCCTCGGACTACGAGCAGTACTTC.

This clonotype is judged medium-sized (0.01 to 0.1%). The rearrangement joins TRBV12-3 or TRBV12-4 to TRBJ2-5, with 11 bases that match TRBD1. This CDR3 comprises 15 residues. J gave up 4 bases and V 0 bases, and 1 base lay outside the gene matches. CDR3 in DNA: TGTGCCAGCAGTTTAGCTGGGACAGGGGGAGAGACCCAGTACTTC. Its protein product is CASSLAGTGGETQYF.

The chain carries TRBV4-2 and TRBJ2-7, with D unclear. The CDR3 sequence is 15 residues long. The germline CDR1 and CDR2 sequences are LGHNA and YNFKEQ. Trimming took 2 bases from V and 2 from J, leaving 13 bases between them. This CDR3 reads CASSQRPAEPYEQYF. For the CDR3, the DNA is TGTGCCAGCAGCCAAAGGCCGGCGGAGCCCTACGAGCAGTACTTC.

This clonotype is hyperexpanded. The chain has TRBV6-2 or TRBV6-3 and TRBJ2-6; D is undetermined. Germline V lookup: CDR1 MNHEY, CDR2 SVGEGT. The V end was cut by 2 bases, the J end by 2 bases, with 7 bases between. The CDR3 totals 15 residues. The CDR3 nucleotides read TGTGCCAGCAGTTACGACGGTACTGGGGCCAACGTCCTGACTTTC. Translation: CASSYDGTGANVLTF.

This rearrangement joins TRBV5-1 to TRBJ1-6; D possibly corresponds to TRBD1 (6 bases). The CDR3 is 15 amino acids. Trimming took off 6 bases at V and 9 bases at J, with 19 bases between the two ends. Germline CDR1 reads SGHRS; CDR2 reads YFSETQ. The CDR3 protein is CASNVLQGIRSPLHF. CDR3 DNA: TGCGCCAGCAACGTCCTTCAGGGGATTCGTTCACCCCTCCACTTT.

This clonotype was found many times. V gene TRBV20-1 combines with J gene TRBJ1-1; 10 bases are a match to TRBD1. Germline CDR1 is DFQATT and CDR2 is SNEGSKA (reference sequence). V shed 8 bases and J 4 bases; nucleotides not matched to a gene: 10. This CDR3 has 14 amino acids. The CDR3 loop is CSLTGGGEVTEAFF. DNA for the CDR3: TGCAGTCTGACAGGGGGCGGAGAGGTCACTGAAGCTTTCTTT.

This clonotype was recorded at least ten times. This chain uses TRBV20-1 with TRBJ2-3, with a tentative D call TRBD1 (6 bases). CDR1 is DFQATT, CDR2 SNEGSKA, per germline (reference sequence). The CDR3 has 13 residues. V was cut by 6 bases and J by 4 bases, with 14 bases left in between. The CDR3, as DNA: TGCAGTGCCCCATACAGGGAACCAGATACGCAGTATTTT. This translates into CSAPYREPDTQYF.

There are many counts of this clonotype. CDR3 sequence reads: CASSLANSVNTEAFF. Here the CDR3 DNA reads TGTGCCAGCAGCTTGGCCAATAGTGTGAACACTGAAGCTTTCTTT. The chain employs TRBV5-5 and TRBJ1-1; D gene unclear. Trimming pared 0 bases from V and 0 bases from J, leaving 9 bases between. Germline assignment: CDR1 SGHKS and CDR2 YYEKEE (reference sequence). This CDR3 spans 15 amino acids.

V is TRBV29-1 and J is TRBJ2-1, with 13 bases that match TRBD2. The CDR3 length is 14 residues. Germline values: CDR1 SQVTM, CDR2 ANQGSEA. J lost 3 bases, V lost 6 bases, and 2 bases had no gene match. The CDR3 bases are TGCAGCGTAGGGACTAGCGGGGACTACAATGAGCAGTTCTTC. It specifies CSVGTSGDYNEQFF.

At least ten counts were recorded for this clonotype. The V gene is TRBV27, the J gene TRBJ2-7; D unresolved. V shed 2 bases and J shed 2 bases, with 7 bases lying between them. The CDR3 runs to 13 residues. Germline values: CDR1 MNHEY, CDR2 SMNVEV (reference sequence). The CDR3 DNA reads as TGTGCCAGCAGTTTAACCCCCGCCTACGAGCAGTACTTC. This translates into CASSLTPAYEQYF.

This chain joins TRBV5-4 and TRBJ2-3; D not certain. Trimming took off 4 bases at V and 6 bases at J, with 6 bases between the two ends. Germline lookup yields CDR1 SGHNT and CDR2 YYREEE (reference sequence). CDR3 length: 11 amino acids. The CDR3 reads CASSRSDTQYF. The DNA of the CDR3 is TGTGCCAGCAGCCGATCTGATACGCAGTATTTT.

This clonotype was seen ten or more times. This rearrangement joins TRBV12-3 or TRBV12-4 to TRBJ2-1, with TRBD2 matching 8 bases. Trimming at V came to 6 bases and at J to 16 bases, leaving 17 bases not matched to a gene. The CDR3 extends over 14 amino acids. The CDR3 is CASSSRAGGQSGFF. DNA of the CDR3: TGTGCCAGCAGCTCGAGGGCGGGGGGCCAATCGGGATTCTTC.

This clonotype was recorded many times. The chain's CDR3 is CASSQEGPGQGAETQYF. CDR3 nucleotide sequence: TGTGCCAGCAGCCAAGAGGGTCCGGGACAGGGTGCGGAGACCCAGTACTTC. The chain carries TRBV3-1 and TRBJ2-5; the match to TRBD1 covers 9 bases. Germline V gives CDR1 LGHDT, CDR2 YNNKEL (reference sequence). Trimming cost V 0 bases and J 5 bases; bases outside gene matches: 10. This CDR3 comprises 17 residues.

This clonotype was counted at least ten times. The V gene is TRBV28, the J gene TRBJ1-5, with no clear D. This CDR3 is built from 13 residues. Germline V gives CDR1 MDHEN, CDR2 SYDVKM. V dropped 7 bases and J dropped 0 bases, with 7 bases sitting between them. CDR3 sequence (DNA): TGTGCCAGCACATACTTTAGCAATCAGCCCCAGCATTTT. This codes for CASTYFSNQPQHF.

This clonotype is medium-sized by share. A much larger clone lies a single base off, so this may be a read error. This chain connects TRBV13 to TRBJ2-4; D not resolved. Germline V lookup: CDR1 PRHDT, CDR2 FYEKMQ (reference sequence). The CDR3 extends over 15 amino acids. Deletions cut 5 bases from V and 0 bases from J, with 11 bases between. CDR3 bases: TGTGCCAGCAGCGCCGGACCGCGAGCCAAAAACATTCAGTACTTC. It encodes CASSAGPRAKNIQYF.

This clonotype is categorized as medium-sized. The rearrangement uses TRBV29-1 and TRBJ2-1, with 7 positions matching TRBD2. The V segment lost 4 bases and the J segment 4 bases; nucleotides outside the gene matches: 7. Germline CDR1 and CDR2: SQVTM and ANQGSEA. The CDR3 extends over 14 amino acids. The DNA of the CDR3 is TGCAGCGTTGTCCGCGCGGGGGATTACAATGAGCAGTTCTTC. It codes for CSVVRAGDYNEQFF.

This clonotype was seen many times. V and J are TRBV6-4 and TRBJ2-2; tentatively, D is TRBD1 (6 bases). The CDR3 spans 13 residues. The V and J ends lost 4 bases and 3 bases respectively, with 6 bases between them. In germline, CDR1 is MRHNA, CDR2 SNTAGT. The CDR3 sequence: CASSAGDTGELFF. CDR3 DNA sequence: TGTGCCAGCAGTGCAGGGGACACCGGGGAGCTGTTTTTT.

This clonotype is medium-sized. The chain employs TRBV7-8 and TRBJ2-1; weak D call: TRBD2 (5 bases). The CDR3 loop spans 14 amino acids. Germline CDR1 SGHVS, CDR2 FQNEAQ. V was cut by 5 bases and J by 6 bases, with 14 bases left in between. The CDR3 DNA is TGTGCCAGCAGCCTACCAGGACTTATCAATGAGCAGTTCTTC. It codes for CASSLPGLINEQFF.

The sample holds many counts of this clonotype. The chain links TRBV4-3 to TRBJ2-2, with unresolved D. This CDR3 has 15 amino acids. Germline CDR1 LGHNA, CDR2 YSLEER. V lost 0 bases and J lost 4, with 9 bases in between. The CDR3 coding sequence is TGCGCCAGCAGCCAAGATAGAGGCATCACCGGGGAGCTGTTTTTT. This translates into CASSQDRGITGELFF.

This clonotype is categorized as medium-sized. The V gene is TRBV20-1, the J gene TRBJ1-5; D is unresolved. Germline V gene lookup returns CDR1 DFQATT and CDR2 SNEGSKA (reference sequence). This CDR3 has 14 residues. Trimming took 0 bases from V and 5 from J, leaving 11 bases between them. The CDR3 region is CSARDLSEHQPQHF. In DNA, the CDR3 is TGCAGTGCTAGAGATCTGTCTGAGCATCAGCCCCAGCATTTT.

Ten or more counts support this clonotype. The V call is TRBV12-3 or TRBV12-4, the J call TRBJ1-4, with D perhaps TRBD1 (5 bases). The length of the CDR3 is 14 residues. Between the trimmed V and J ends, which lost 6 bases and 8 bases, there was a span of 16 bases. CDR3 sequence: CASSSSGGEEKLFF. DNA of the CDR3: TGTGCCAGCAGCTCGTCGGGGGGAGAGGAAAAACTGTTTTTT.

This clonotype was detected a few times. The chain links TRBV25-1 to TRBJ2-1, with 11 bases fitting TRBD2. With 8 bases clipped from V and 2 bases from J, the junction kept 8 bases outside the gene matches. Per germline, CDR1 MGHDK and CDR2 SYGVNS. CDR3 size: 16 residues. The chain's CDR3 is CASPKTSGSAYNEQFF. The CDR3 DNA sequence: TGTGCCAGCCCCAAAACTAGCGGGAGTGCCTACAATGAGCAGTTCTTC.

This clonotype turned up a few times. The rearrangement uses TRBV6-1 and TRBJ2-1, with 9 bases fitting TRBD2. J was trimmed by 10 bases and V by 4 bases; bases with no gene match: 8. There are 14 residues in the CDR3. Germline CDR1 MNHNS, CDR2 SASEGT. The CDR3 sequence: CASSGVAGASEQFF. The CDR3 bases are TGTGCCAGCAGTGGTGTAGCGGGAGCGTCCGAGCAGTTCTTC.

The J gene is TRBJ2-2, the V gene TRBV19, with D possibly matching TRBD1 (6 bases). V was clipped by 3 bases and J by 6 bases, with 11 bases between them. This CDR3 has 14 amino acids. Germline CDR1 reads LNHDA; CDR2 reads SQIVND (reference sequence). The CDR3, as DNA: TGTGCCAGTAGTATCGTCACAGGGTCCGGGGAGCTGTTTTTT. It specifies CASSIVTGSGELFF.

In this sample, this clonotype turned up many times. The chain couples TRBV9 to TRBJ1-2; TRBD1 agrees at 11 bases. Losses at the gene ends were 3 bases for V and 6 bases for J; bases not matched to a gene: 7. The CDR3 is made up of 15 amino acids. Germline V gene lookup returns CDR1 SGDLS and CDR2 YYNGEE. The CDR3 region is CASSGGTGGKNGYTF. The CDR3 DNA is TGTGCCAGCAGCGGGGGGACAGGGGGAAAGAATGGCTACACCTTC.

Ten or more counts support this clonotype. The genes are TRBV20-1 and TRBJ2-5; perhaps TRBD2 as D (5 bases). Germline assignment: CDR1 DFQATT and CDR2 SNEGSKA (reference sequence). The V gene lost 3 bases and the J gene lost 1 base, with 12 bases spanning the gap. This CDR3 is 14 amino acids long. CDR3 DNA sequence: TGCAGTGCTAGGGAAGGGAGTCCCCAAGAGACCCAGTACTTC. This encodes CSAREGSPQETQYF.

This clonotype was found a few times. The J gene is TRBJ2-1, the V gene TRBV6-6, with 14 positions matching TRBD2. The V gene end was trimmed by 5 bases and the J gene end by 7 bases; junction bases not matched to a gene: 4. The CDR3 sequence is 15 residues long. CDR1 is MNHNY and CDR2 is SVGAGI in the germline V gene (reference sequence). The CDR3 DNA reads TGTGCCAGCAGTCAGACTAGCGGGGGGGCTAATGAGCAGTTCTTC. Protein: CASSQTSGGANEQFF.